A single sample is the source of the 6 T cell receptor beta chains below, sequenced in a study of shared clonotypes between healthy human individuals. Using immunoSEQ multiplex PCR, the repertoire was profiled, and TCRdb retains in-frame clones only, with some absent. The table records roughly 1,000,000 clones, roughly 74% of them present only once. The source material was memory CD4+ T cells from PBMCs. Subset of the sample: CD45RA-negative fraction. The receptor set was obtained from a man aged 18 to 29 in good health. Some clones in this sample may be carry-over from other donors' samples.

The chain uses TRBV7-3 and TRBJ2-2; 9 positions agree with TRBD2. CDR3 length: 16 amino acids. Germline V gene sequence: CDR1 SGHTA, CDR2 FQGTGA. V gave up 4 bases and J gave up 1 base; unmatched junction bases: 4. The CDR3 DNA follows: TGTGCCAGCAGCTCTAGCGGGACCCTGAACACCGGGGAGCTGTTTTTT. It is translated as CASSSSGTLNTGELFF.

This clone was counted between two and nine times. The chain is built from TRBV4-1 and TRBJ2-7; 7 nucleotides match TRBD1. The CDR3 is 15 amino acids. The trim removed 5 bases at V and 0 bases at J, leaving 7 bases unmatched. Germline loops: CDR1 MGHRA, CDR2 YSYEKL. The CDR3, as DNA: TGCGCCAGCAGCGAAACCGGGACAGCCTCCTACGAGCAGTACTTC. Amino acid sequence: CASSETGTASYEQYF.

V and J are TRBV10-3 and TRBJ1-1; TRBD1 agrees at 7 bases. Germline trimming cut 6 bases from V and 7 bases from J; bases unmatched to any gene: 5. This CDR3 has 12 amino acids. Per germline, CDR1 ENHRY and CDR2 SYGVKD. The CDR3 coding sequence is TGTGCCATCAGCGGACAGGTTGGTGAAGCTTTCTTT. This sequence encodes CAISGQVGEAFF.

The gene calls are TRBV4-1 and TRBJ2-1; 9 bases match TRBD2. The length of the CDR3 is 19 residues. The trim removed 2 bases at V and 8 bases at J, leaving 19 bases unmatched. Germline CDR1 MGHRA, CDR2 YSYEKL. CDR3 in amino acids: CASSQLGTSRGGVSDEQFF. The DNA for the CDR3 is TGCGCCAGCAGCCAACTCGGGACTAGCAGGGGAGGGGTTAGTGATGAGCAGTTCTTC.

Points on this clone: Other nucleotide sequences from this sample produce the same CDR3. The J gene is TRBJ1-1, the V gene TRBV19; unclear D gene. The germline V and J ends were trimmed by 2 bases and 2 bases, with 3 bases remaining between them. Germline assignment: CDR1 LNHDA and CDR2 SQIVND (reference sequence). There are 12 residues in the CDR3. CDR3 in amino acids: CASSIRNTEAFF. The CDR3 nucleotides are TGTGCCAGTAGTATACGCAACACTGAAGCTTTCTTT.

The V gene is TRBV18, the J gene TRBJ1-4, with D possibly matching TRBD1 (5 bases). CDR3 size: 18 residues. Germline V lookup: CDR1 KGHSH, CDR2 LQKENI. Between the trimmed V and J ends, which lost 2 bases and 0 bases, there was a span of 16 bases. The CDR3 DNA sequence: TGTGCCAGCTCACCATTCGCCGGGACGGATGCAACTAATGAAAAACTGTTTTTT. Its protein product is CASSPFAGTDATNEKLFF. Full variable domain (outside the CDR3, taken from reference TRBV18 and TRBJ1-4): NAGVMQNPRHLVRRRGQEARLRCSPMKGHSHVYWYRQLPEEGLKFMVYLQKENIIDESGMPKERFSAEFPKEGPSILRIQQVVRGDSAAYFCASSPFAGTDATNEKLFFGSGTQLSVL.